The 13 T cell receptor beta chains below were found in one sample sequenced in a study of blood T cell repertoires in COVID-19. Here immunoSEQ multiplex PCR was the method, and the copy in TCRdb shows in-frame clones only, minus some. This sample has over 110,000 clones, with 70% to 85% found just once. The sequenced material came from peripheral blood. These receptors originate from a man in his fifties or sixties with active or convalescent COVID-19.

The chain links TRBV3-1 (or the pseudogene TRBV3-2) to TRBJ1-1; the match to TRBD1 covers 9 bases. V lost 2 bases, J lost 4 bases, and 5 bases stayed unmatched. The CDR3 runs 15 residues. Looked up from germline, CDR1 is LGHDT and CDR2 is YNNKEL (reference sequence). The CDR3 DNA reads TGTGCCAGCAGCCAAAGGGGACAGGGAGGCACTGAAGCTTTCTTT. Its translation is CASSQRGQGGTEAFF.

This clone was observed a handful of times. The V and J genes are TRBV6-5 and TRBJ2-5; 7 bases are shared with TRBD1. The germline CDR1 and CDR2 sequences are MNHEY and SVGAGI. The length of the CDR3 is 13 residues. V lost 4 bases, J lost 5 bases, and 4 bases stayed unmatched. CDR3 amino acids: CASSSDRDETQYF. The CDR3, as DNA: TGTGCCAGCAGTTCAGACAGGGATGAGACCCAGTACTTC.

The V call is TRBV27, the J call TRBJ2-6; TRBD1 matches at 7 bases. This CDR3 has 18 residues. Trimming cost V 1 base and J 3 bases; bases outside gene matches: 9. Germline lookup yields CDR1 MNHEY and CDR2 SMNVEV (reference sequence). The CDR3 region has the DNA TGTGCCAGCAGTTTATTCGGACAGGAAGCTGGTGGGGCCAACGTCCTGACTTTC. Translation: CASSLFGQEAGGANVLTF.

The genes are TRBV7-9 and TRBJ1-3; D remains unclear. The CDR3 is 14 residues long. CDR1 is SEHNR and CDR2 is FQNEAQ in the germline V gene (reference sequence). The V end lost 1 base, the J end lost 6 bases, and 10 bases lay between the germline ends. In DNA form, the CDR3 reads TGTGCCAGCAGCTTAGGACATCATATAAACACCATATATTTT. As protein: CASSLGHHINTIYF.

A remark on this clone: One end of the junction is discordant with germline, which a read error may explain. The chain is built from TRBV19 and TRBJ1-5; weak D call: TRBD1 (5 bases). Germline V CDR1 and CDR2: LNHDA, SQIVND (reference sequence). The CDR3 has 14 amino acids. CDR3 amino acids: CASRYLQGNQPQHF. For the CDR3, the DNA is TGTGCAAGTAGGTATCTACAGGGCAATCAGCCCCAGCATTTT.

The CDR3 loop is CASSLLRQGDEKLFF. CDR3 coding DNA: TGTGCCAGCAGTTTACTCCGACAGGGAGATGAAAAACTGTTTTTT. V is TRBV27 and J is TRBJ1-4; TRBD1 aligns across 7 bases. Germline V gene data show CDR1 as MNHEY and CDR2 as SMNVEV (reference sequence). Trimming took 2 bases from V and 6 from J; bases not matched to a gene: 6. The length of the CDR3 is 15 residues. Complete variable domain (other parts from reference TRBV27 and TRBJ1-4): EAQVTQNPRYLITVTGKKLTVTCSQNMNHEYMSWYRQDPGLGLRQIYYSMNVEVTDKGDVPEGYKVSRKEKRNFPLILESPSPNQTSLYFCASSLLRQGDEKLFFGSGTQLSVL.

This chain connects TRBV6-2 or TRBV6-3 to TRBJ2-7; TRBD1 agrees at 8 bases. The germline V gene has CDR1 MNHEY and CDR2 SVGEGT. Germline trimming cut 4 bases from V and 10 bases from J; bases unmatched to any gene: 6. There are 12 residues in the CDR3. CDR3 sequence reads: CASSSLGQGQYF. As DNA, the CDR3 is TGTGCCAGCAGTTCCCTAGGACAGGGACAGTACTTC.

V gene TRBV6-1 combines with J gene TRBJ1-4; D perhaps matches TRBD1 (5 bases). The CDR3 sequence is 15 residues long. CDR1 is MNHNS and CDR2 is SASEGT in the germline V gene. V lost 3 bases to trimming and J lost 3 bases, with 11 bases between them. CDR3 loop: CASSELGDSNEKLFF. CDR3 coding DNA: TGTGCCAGCAGTGAGTTGGGGGACTCTAATGAAAAACTGTTTTTT.

This chain connects TRBV9 to TRBJ2-7, with 9 bases fitting TRBD1. Germline V CDR1 and CDR2: SGDLS, YYNGEE. V was clipped by 0 bases and J by 1 base; unmatched bases: 2. This CDR3 is 15 amino acids long. The CDR3 protein is CASSVGDRASYEQYF. CDR3 bases: TGTGCCAGCAGCGTAGGGGACAGGGCTTCCTACGAGCAGTACTTC.

This chain connects TRBV11-2 to TRBJ2-2; 13 nucleotides align to TRBD2. Looked up from germline, CDR1 is SGHAT and CDR2 is FQNNGV. CDR3 length: 17 residues. The V and J ends lost 4 bases and 3 bases, in that order; junction bases with no gene match: 5. The CDR3 nucleotides read TGTGCCAGCAGCTCCTTCGGACTAGCGGGAGACACCGGGGAGCTGTTTTTT. The encoded protein is CASSSFGLAGDTGELFF.

This clone was counted a single time. The CDR3 loop is CAISESGPGGASTGANVLTF. The DNA for the CDR3 is TGTGCCATCAGTGAGTCCGGGCCAGGGGGCGCCTCGACTGGGGCCAACGTCCTGACTTTC. The chain joins TRBV10-3 to TRBJ2-6, with 8 bases matching TRBD1. Per germline, CDR1 ENHRY and CDR2 SYGVKD. V was clipped by 0 bases and J by 2 bases; unmatched bases: 12. There are 20 residues in the CDR3.

This rearrangement joins TRBV9 to TRBJ1-1; 8 nucleotides align to TRBD1. The CDR3 length is 15 residues. CDR1 and CDR2 from the germline V gene are SGDLS and YYNGEE. Unmatched junction bases numbered 8, after V lost 4 bases and J lost 3 bases. CDR3 protein: CASSPPTGVDTEAFF. The CDR3 DNA reads TGTGCCAGCAGCCCACCGACAGGGGTAGACACTGAAGCTTTCTTT.

The chain carries TRBV4-3 and TRBJ1-3; 8 bases are a match to TRBD1. CDR1 is LGHNA, CDR2 YSLEER, per germline. The CDR3 runs 16 residues. Trimming removed 0 bases from V and 1 base from J; junction bases left unmatched: 2. The CDR3 nucleotides read TGCGCCAGCAGCCAAGATAGGACAGGGTCTGGAAACACCATATATTTT. It codes for CASSQDRTGSGNTIYF.